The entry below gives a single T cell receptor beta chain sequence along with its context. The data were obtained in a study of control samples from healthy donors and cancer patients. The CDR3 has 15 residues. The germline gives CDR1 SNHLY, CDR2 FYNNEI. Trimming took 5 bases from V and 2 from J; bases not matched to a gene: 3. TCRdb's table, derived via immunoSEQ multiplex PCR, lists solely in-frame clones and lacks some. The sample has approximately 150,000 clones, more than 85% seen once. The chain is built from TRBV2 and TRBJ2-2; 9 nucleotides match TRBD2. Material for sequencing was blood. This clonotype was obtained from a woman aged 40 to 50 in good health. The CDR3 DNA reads TGTGCCAGCAGTCAGCGGGGGGCCAACACCGGGGAGCTGTTTTTT. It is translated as CASSQRGANTGELFF.